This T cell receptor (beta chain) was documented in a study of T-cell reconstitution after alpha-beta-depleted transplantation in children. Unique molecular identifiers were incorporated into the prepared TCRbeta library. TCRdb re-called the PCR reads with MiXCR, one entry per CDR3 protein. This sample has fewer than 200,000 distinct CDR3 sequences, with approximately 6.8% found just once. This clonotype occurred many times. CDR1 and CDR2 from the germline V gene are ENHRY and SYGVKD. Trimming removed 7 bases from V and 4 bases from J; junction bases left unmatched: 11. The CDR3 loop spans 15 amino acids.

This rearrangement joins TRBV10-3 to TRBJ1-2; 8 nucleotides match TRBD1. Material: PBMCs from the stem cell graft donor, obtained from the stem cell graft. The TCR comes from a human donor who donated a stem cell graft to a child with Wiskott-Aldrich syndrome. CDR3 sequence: CAITQRSGGGYGYTF. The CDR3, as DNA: TGTGCCATCACTCAAAGATCAGGGGGCGGCTATGGCTACACCTTC.